This T cell receptor (beta chain) was found in a study of blood T cell repertoires in COVID-19. Study details: T cells, B-cell-depleted T cells, or PBMCs provided the cDNA or gDNA that served as material.

CDR3 length equals 13 residues. V gave up 4 bases and J gave up 4 bases, with 11 bases separating them. The germline gives CDR1 SGHRS, CDR2 YFSETQ. Repertoires were generated with immunoSEQ multiplex PCR, while TCRdb's copy carries only in-frame clones and drops some. The data show approximately 260,000 clones, with approximately 79% seen just once and 4.5% to 6% held by the top ten. The gene calls are TRBV5-1 and TRBJ1-2; D possibly corresponds to TRBD1 (6 bases). The source material was peripheral blood. This TCR was sampled from a woman at least 80 years old with active or convalescent COVID-19. The DNA for the CDR3 is TGCGCCAGCAGCCAGGACAGTTTCTATGGCTACACCTTC. It encodes CASSQDSFYGYTF.